A single T cell receptor beta chain is shown here with its context. The target antigen is unknown. Germline V gene data show CDR1 as MGHRA and CDR2 as YSYEKL. The J segment lost 2 bases and the V segment lost 4 bases, leaving 4 bases of the junction unmatched. This CDR3 is 15 amino acids long. This sample is part of a study of PD-L1 blockade in urothelial cancer. For the study at large: Study patients had been treated with 0 to 3 previous chemotherapy regimens. Blood gave a median roughly 140,000 T cells.

Regarding the study as a whole: When pretreatment blood TCR clonality was below the median, it predicted better survival. The study found that durable-benefit patients expanded tumor-associated blood clones more at 3 weeks.

Method: immunoSEQ multiplex PCR; TCRdb's copy keeps in-frame clones and lacks some. The repertoire holds roughly 45,000 clones, with roughly 80% as singletons. Sample time point: peripheral blood 6 weeks after treatment start. This sequence originates from a man in his 70s with urothelial cancer. The specimen was PBMCs, collected around atezolizumab (anti-PD-L1) treatment. The V call is TRBV4-1, the J call TRBJ2-2; TRBD1 matches 7 bases. The CDR3 bases are TGCGCCAGCAGCCCGGGACAGTTTAACACCGGGGAGCTGTTTTTT. It translates to CASSPGQFNTGELFF.